The 12 T cell receptor beta chains presented below share a single source sample, sequenced in a study of blood T cell repertoires in COVID-19. Some clones are missing from TCRdb's copy, which holds only in-frame ones; the method was immunoSEQ multiplex PCR. The repertoire consists of a few hundred thousand clones, with approximately 90% occurring once and the leading ten covering over 2%. The sample consisted of peripheral blood. The origin of the receptors is a woman in her fifties or sixties who had recovered from COVID-19.

This clone has just a few counts. The rearrangement links TRBV6-5 to TRBJ2-3; perhaps TRBD1 as D (5 bases). Germline V gene sequence: CDR1 MNHEY, CDR2 SVGAGI. Trimming took 6 bases from V and 0 from J, leaving 13 bases between them. The CDR3 covers 15 residues. CDR3 DNA sequence: TGTGCCAGCAGCCCGGACACCCCTAGCACAGATACGCAGTATTTT. Residues: CASSPDTPSTDTQYF.

Here the CDR3 DNA reads TGTGCCAGCTCACCAGACAGGGATGCCACCGGGGAGCTGTTTTTT. As protein: CASSPDRDATGELFF. The rearrangement joins TRBV18 to TRBJ2-2; TRBD1 agrees at 7 bases. This CDR3 is built from 15 residues. Germline values: CDR1 KGHSH, CDR2 LQKENI. J gave up 4 bases and V 2 bases, and 4 bases lay outside the gene matches.

CDR3: CASSPEIRRDVEAFF. CDR3 bases: TGCGCCAGCAGCCCGGAGATACGCCGAGACGTCGAAGCTTTCTTT. This chain joins TRBV5-1 and TRBJ1-1; unclear D gene. Trimming cost V 4 bases and J 8 bases, with 21 bases left between them. The CDR3 totals 15 residues. The germline CDR1 and CDR2 sequences are SGHRS and YFSETQ. The variable domain in full, with the rest retrieved from reference TRBV5-1 and TRBJ1-1, is KAGVTQTPRYLIKTRGQQVTLSCSPISGHRSVSWYQQTPGQGLQFLFEYFSETQRNKGNFPGRFSGRQFSNSRSEMNVSTLELGDSALYLCASSPEIRRDVEAFFGQGTRLTVV.

This clone was observed once. The V gene is TRBV9, the J gene TRBJ2-7, with 7 positions matching TRBD2. The CDR3 length is 17 residues. Per the germline V gene, CDR1 is SGDLS and CDR2 is YYNGEE. V trimming: 4 bases; J trimming: 0 bases; junction bases outside the gene matches: 13. The CDR3 sequence is CASSPYGATGGSYEQYF. CDR3 nucleotides: TGTGCCAGCAGCCCCTACGGAGCGACGGGGGGCTCCTACGAGCAGTACTTC.

The CDR3: CASSPGQGETQYF. The CDR3 region has the DNA TGTGCCAGCAGCCCAGGACAGGGAGAGACCCAGTACTTC. V and J are TRBV7-3 and TRBJ2-5, with 8 bases lining up with TRBD1. The CDR3 has 13 amino acids. J was trimmed by 4 bases and V by 5 bases; bases with no gene match: 3. CDR1 SGHTA and CDR2 FQGTGA come from the germline V gene.

The V gene is TRBV9, the J gene TRBJ1-3; the D is unclear. V lost 1 base, J lost 0 bases, and 8 bases lay in between. Germline values: CDR1 SGDLS, CDR2 YYNGEE. There are 15 residues in the CDR3. This chain's CDR3 is CASSVNIHSGNTIYF. The CDR3 nucleotides read TGTGCCAGCAGCGTAAACATACACTCTGGAAACACCATATATTTT.

The chain joins TRBV5-1 to TRBJ2-5, with D maybe TRBD2 (6 bases). The CDR3 totals 13 residues. V lost 4 bases to trimming and J lost 5 bases, with 12 bases between them. Germline V CDR1 and CDR2: SGHRS, YFSETQ. The CDR3 loop reads CASSPGGDETQYF. CDR3 in DNA: TGCGCCAGCAGCCCGGGCGGGGACGAGACCCAGTACTTC.

The chain recombines TRBV28 with TRBJ2-7; 10 nucleotides line up with TRBD1. Germline V gene lookup returns CDR1 MDHEN and CDR2 SYDVKM. The CDR3 consists of 14 residues. V shed 4 bases and J 5 bases; nucleotides not matched to a gene: 5. Here the CDR3 DNA reads TGTGCCAGCAGTTCGCCCGGGACAGGGGACGAGCAGTACTTC. This sequence encodes CASSSPGTGDEQYF.

This clone was recorded a few times. This rearrangement joins TRBV28 to TRBJ2-2; D might be TRBD2 (6 bases). The length of the CDR3 is 14 residues. From germline, CDR1 is MDHEN and CDR2 SYDVKM. V was pared by 2 bases and J by 6 bases, with 10 bases between. This chain's CDR3 is CASSLRDFSGELFF. The CDR3 nucleotides are TGTGCCAGCAGTTTAAGGGACTTCTCCGGGGAGCTGTTTTTT.

The CDR3 region is CASSPGGYEQYF. The CDR3 coding sequence is TGTGCCAGCAGCCCCGGGGGGTACGAGCAGTACTTC. The chain employs TRBV7-3 and TRBJ2-7; 7 bases agree with TRBD2. This CDR3 has 12 residues. CDR1 SGHTA and CDR2 FQGTGA come from the germline V gene. Unmatched junction bases numbered 2, after V lost 5 bases and J lost 4 bases. Drawing the rest from reference TRBV7-3 and TRBJ2-7, the complete variable domain is GAGVSQTPSNKVTEKGKYVELRCDPISGHTALYWYRQSLGQGPEFLIYFQGTGAADDSGLPNDRFFAVRPEGSVSTLKIQRTERGDSAVYLCASSPGGYEQYFGPGTRLTVT.

This sequence joins TRBV4-1 and TRBJ2-3; 9 positions match TRBD2. The CDR3 has 15 amino acids. The V and J ends lost 2 bases and 3 bases, in that order; junction bases with no gene match: 3. CDR1 MGHRA and CDR2 YSYEKL come from the germline V gene. Here the CDR3 DNA reads TGCGCCAGCAGCCAAACGGGACTAGCAACAGATACGCAGTATTTT. Residues: CASSQTGLATDTQYF.

The chain joins TRBV5-4 to TRBJ1-2; 10 bases agree with TRBD1. In germline, CDR1 is SGHNT, CDR2 YYREEE (reference sequence). This CDR3 spans 14 amino acids. Trimming at V came to 4 bases and at J to 8 bases, leaving 8 bases not matched to a gene. The DNA for the CDR3 is TGTGCCAGCAGCGCGGACAGGGGGGCGCGCGGCTACACCTTC. Translating it yields CASSADRGARGYTF.